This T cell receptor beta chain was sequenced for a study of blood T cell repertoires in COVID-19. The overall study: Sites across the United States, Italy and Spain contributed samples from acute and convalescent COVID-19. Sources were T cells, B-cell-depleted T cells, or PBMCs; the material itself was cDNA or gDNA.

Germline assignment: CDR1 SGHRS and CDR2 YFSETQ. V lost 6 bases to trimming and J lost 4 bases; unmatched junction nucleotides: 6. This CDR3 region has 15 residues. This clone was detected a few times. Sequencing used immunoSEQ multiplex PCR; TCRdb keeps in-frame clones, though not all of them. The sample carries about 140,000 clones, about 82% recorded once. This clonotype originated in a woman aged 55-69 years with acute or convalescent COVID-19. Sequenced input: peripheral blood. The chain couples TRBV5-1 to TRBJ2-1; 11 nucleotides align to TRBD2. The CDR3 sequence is CASTFLAGGYNEQFF. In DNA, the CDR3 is TGCGCCAGCACCTTCCTAGCGGGGGGTTACAATGAGCAGTTCTTC.